The next 28 T cell receptor beta chains were all read from a single sample in a study of CD4+ T cells in melanoma. The protocol was immunoSEQ multiplex PCR, while the TCRdb copy is restricted to in-frame clones and leaves out a portion. The sample consists of roughly 4,200 clones, around 62% of them appearing once. The sequenced sample consisted of cells from a culture (not recorded whether cultured in vitro). The receptors come from a human donor with melanoma.

The chain combines TRBV28 with TRBJ2-1, with 12 positions matching TRBD2. This CDR3 has 16 residues. With V trimmed by 7 bases and J by 4 bases, 8 bases remained unmatched. Germline V CDR1 and CDR2: MDHEN, SYDVKM. The CDR3 DNA reads TGTGCCAGCATCGGTCTAGCGGGGGGGGTTTACAATGAGCAGTTCTTC. Amino acid sequence: CASIGLAGGVYNEQFF.

The V and J genes are TRBV7-6 and TRBJ2-2; TRBD1 matches at 8 bases. CDR1 is SGHVS and CDR2 is FNYEAQ in the germline V gene. The CDR3 totals 15 residues. V shed 3 bases and J 7 bases; nucleotides not matched to a gene: 7. CDR3 bases: TGTGCCAGCAGCTTCCAGGGGGCGTCGGGCGGGGAGCTGTTTTTT. Its translation: CASSFQGASGGELFF.

This sequence joins TRBV7-9 and TRBJ2-1, with TRBD2 matching 9 bases. V trimming: 4 bases; J trimming: 6 bases; junction bases outside the gene matches: 10. CDR1 is SEHNR, CDR2 FQNEAQ, per germline (reference sequence). The CDR3 extends over 16 amino acids. The CDR3 bases are TGTGCCAGCAGCTCTACTGGGGGACTAGCTTTCAATGAGCAGTTCTTC. Translation: CASSSTGGLAFNEQFF.

V and J are TRBV6-5 and TRBJ2-7; TRBD2 matches at 7 bases. Trimming at V came to 3 bases and at J to 4 bases, leaving 3 bases not matched to a gene. Per the germline V gene, CDR1 is MNHEY and CDR2 is SVGAGI. The CDR3 contains 13 residues. CDR3 loop: CASSYAGEYEQYF. In nucleotides, the CDR3 is TGTGCCAGCAGTTATGCGGGAGAATACGAGCAGTACTTC.

V is TRBV19 and J is TRBJ2-5, with unresolved D. Germline assignment: CDR1 LNHDA and CDR2 SQIVND (reference sequence). The CDR3 is 15 residues long. V lost 3 bases, J lost 2 bases, and 13 bases lay in between. The CDR3 spells CASSMELGHQETQYF. CDR3 DNA: TGTGCCAGTAGTATGGAGCTAGGGCATCAAGAGACCCAGTACTTC.

The V call is TRBV9, the J call TRBJ2-7, with TRBD1 matching over 10 bases. The CDR3 covers 14 residues. Germline assignment: CDR1 SGDLS and CDR2 YYNGEE. J was trimmed by 3 bases and V by 3 bases; bases with no gene match: 3. For the CDR3, the DNA is TGTGCCAGCAGCGAGGGGACAGGGGTCTACGAGCAGTACTTC. It is translated as CASSEGTGVYEQYF. Full variable domain (rest looked up from reference TRBV9 and TRBJ2-7): DSGVTQTPKHLITATGQRVTLRCSPRSGDLSVYWYQQSLDQGLQFLIQYYNGEERAKGNILERFSAQQFPDLHSELNLSSLELGDSALYFCASSEGTGVYEQYFGPGTRLTVT.

This sequence joins TRBV4-1 and TRBJ2-5; tentative D call: TRBD2 (5 bases). The CDR3 totals 14 residues. Trimming stripped 4 bases from V and 5 bases from J, with 14 bases between. Per germline, CDR1 MGHRA and CDR2 YSYEKL. The CDR3 nucleotides read TGCGCCAGCAGCCGAACGGGAATTGGGGAGACCCAGTACTTC. Translation: CASSRTGIGETQYF.

V gene TRBV20-1 combines with J gene TRBJ2-1; possible D gene TRBD2, 6 bases. Trimming left V 5 bases short and J 6 bases short, with 8 bases between. Germline lookup yields CDR1 DFQATT and CDR2 SNEGSKA (reference sequence). CDR3 length: 11 amino acids. CDR3 nucleotides: TGCAGTGCTTGGGACTTCAATGAGCAGTTCTTC. It specifies CSAWDFNEQFF.

The chain joins TRBV7-9 to TRBJ2-7; D gene uncertain. This CDR3 region has 14 residues. Germline lookup yields CDR1 SEHNR and CDR2 FQNEAQ (reference sequence). The V gene lost 2 bases and the J gene lost 1 base, with 9 bases spanning the gap. The CDR3 sequence: CASSLSPSSYEQYF. Written as DNA, the CDR3 is TGTGCCAGCAGCTTATCTCCTAGTTCCTACGAGCAGTACTTC. Filled out from reference TRBV7-9 and TRBJ2-7, the complete variable domain reads DTGVSQNPRHKITKRGQNVTFRCDPISEHNRLYWYRQTLGQGPEFLTYFQNEAQLEKSRLLSDRFSAERPKGSFSTLEIQRTEQGDSAMYLCASSLSPSSYEQYFGPGTRLTVT.

The rearrangement links TRBV7-9 to TRBJ1-1; no firm D call. The CDR3 sequence is 17 residues long. The germline V gene has CDR1 SEHNR and CDR2 FQNEAQ (reference sequence). V was pared by 1 base and J by 3 bases, with 18 bases between. The CDR3, as DNA: TGTGCCAGCAGCTTAGGGATCGGAGGAGTAGGGTACACTGAAGCTTTCTTT. Residues: CASSLGIGGVGYTEAFF.

The chain couples TRBV19 to TRBJ2-1; 9 bases align to TRBD2. The CDR3 totals 14 residues. J gave up 7 bases and V 9 bases, and 10 bases lay outside the gene matches. The germline V gene has CDR1 LNHDA and CDR2 SQIVND (reference sequence). The CDR3 DNA reads as TGTGCCAGCTCCCTGCGGGGGGGATGGAATGAGCAGTTCTTC. Encoded protein: CASSLRGGWNEQFF.

The chain carries TRBV11-2 and TRBJ2-3, with no clear D. There are 13 residues in the CDR3. Trimming stripped 3 bases from V and 8 bases from J, with 12 bases between. CDR1 SGHAT and CDR2 FQNNGV come from the germline V gene. The CDR3 spells CASSLAGPGTQYF. CDR3 in DNA: TGTGCCAGCAGCTTGGCCGGGCCGGGTACGCAGTATTTT.

This rearrangement joins TRBV7-3 to TRBJ2-5; no clear D gene. The CDR3 runs to 15 residues. Germline V CDR1 and CDR2: SGHTA, FQGTGA. V was cut by 0 bases and J by 1 base, with 9 bases left in between. Written as DNA, the CDR3 is TGTGCCAGCAGCTTAACGGCTCGGAGCCAAGAGACCCAGTACTTC. Its translation is CASSLTARSQETQYF.

The chain combines TRBV24-1 with TRBJ2-2; 10 positions agree with TRBD2. The germline CDR1 and CDR2 sequences are KGHDR and SFDVKD. CDR3 length: 14 residues. Trimming cost V 5 bases and J 4 bases; bases outside gene matches: 0. CDR3 DNA: TGTGCCACCAGTGGACTAGCGGGCACCGGGGAGCTGTTTTTT. Translated, it gives CATSGLAGTGELFF.

The J gene is TRBJ2-1, the V gene TRBV7-3, with 10 bases aligning to TRBD2. V gave up 5 bases and J gave up 9 bases; unmatched junction bases: 13. Germline V lookup: CDR1 SGHTA, CDR2 FQGTGA. The CDR3 totals 16 residues. The CDR3 nucleotides read TGTGCCAGCAGCCCAAGGGCTAGCGGGGGCCGGGGTGAGCAGTTCTTC. It is translated as CASSPRASGGRGEQFF.

The chain carries TRBV6-1 and TRBJ1-5; D remains ambiguous. Trimming stripped 1 base from V and 1 base from J, with 5 bases between. Germline assignment: CDR1 MNHNS and CDR2 SASEGT. The CDR3 spans 14 residues. The CDR3: CASSEGPSNQPQHF. CDR3 DNA: TGTGCCAGCAGTGAAGGTCCGAGCAATCAGCCCCAGCATTTT.

Sample share makes this clone medium-sized. The rearrangement joins TRBV4-2 to TRBJ2-3; 10 bases map to TRBD2. Germline V gene data show CDR1 as LGHNA and CDR2 as YNFKEQ. The CDR3 totals 17 residues. V trimming: 3 bases; J trimming: 2 bases; junction bases outside the gene matches: 8. The CDR3 DNA is TGTGCCAGCAGCCAGGCTGGGACTAGCGTATTCACAGATACGCAGTATTTT. Translated: CASSQAGTSVFTDTQYF.

The V call is TRBV6-1, the J call TRBJ2-7, with TRBD1 as a possible D gene (5 bases). CDR1 is MNHNS and CDR2 is SASEGT in the germline V gene. The CDR3 length is 14 residues. The V end was cut by 2 bases, the J end by 5 bases, with 13 bases between. The CDR3 loop is CASSERGRPHEQYF. For the CDR3, the DNA is TGTGCCAGCAGTGAAAGGGGCAGACCCCACGAGCAGTACTTC.

J is TRBJ2-2 and V is TRBV14, with unresolved D. The length of the CDR3 is 15 residues. V lost 4 bases to trimming and J lost 2 bases, with 11 bases between them. Germline V CDR1 and CDR2: SGHDN, FVKESK. The CDR3 sequence is CASSPTVRNTGELFF. The DNA of the CDR3 is TGTGCCAGCAGCCCGACGGTTCGTAACACCGGGGAGCTGTTTTTT.

The J gene is TRBJ2-2, the V gene TRBV5-1, with 8 positions matching TRBD1. This CDR3 is 15 amino acids long. V lost 3 bases, J lost 3 bases, and 4 bases stayed unmatched. Germline V gives CDR1 SGHRS, CDR2 YFSETQ. CDR3 sequence: CASSSGTGDTGELFF. Written as DNA, the CDR3 is TGCGCCAGCAGCTCCGGGACAGGAGACACCGGGGAGCTGTTTTTT.

The rearrangement uses TRBV30 and TRBJ2-2; D is possibly TRBD2 (5 bases). This CDR3 spans 12 amino acids. V dropped 4 bases and J dropped 4 bases, with 7 bases sitting between them. In germline, CDR1 is GTSNPN, CDR2 SVGIG (reference sequence). Here the CDR3 reads CAWTGLTGELFF. The CDR3 DNA follows: TGTGCCTGGACAGGACTCACCGGGGAGCTGTTTTTT.

This rearrangement joins TRBV29-1 to TRBJ2-1, with D maybe TRBD2 (5 bases). This CDR3 has 16 amino acids. In germline, CDR1 is SQVTM, CDR2 ANQGSEA. Trimming stripped 0 bases from V and 2 bases from J, with 14 bases between. CDR3 sequence (DNA): TGCAGCGTTGAAGATCCGGGCAGGAGGACCTACAATGAGCAGTTCTTC. This translates into CSVEDPGRRTYNEQFF.

This chain uses TRBV19 with TRBJ2-7, with 8 bases that match TRBD2. The V gene's germline CDR1 is LNHDA and CDR2 SQIVND (reference sequence). There are 13 residues in the CDR3. V lost 11 bases and J lost 0; bases outside the gene matches: 6. The CDR3: CAVARGASYEQYF. The CDR3 nucleotides are TGTGCCGTAGCGCGGGGGGCCTCCTACGAGCAGTACTTC.

This clone is judged medium-sized (0.01 to 0.1%). The genes are TRBV19 and TRBJ1-3, with D tentatively TRBD1 (5 bases). CDR3 length equals 15 residues. Trimming removed 3 bases from V and 0 bases from J, with 9 bases in between. The V gene's germline CDR1 is LNHDA and CDR2 SQIVND (reference sequence). The DNA for the CDR3 is TGTGCCAGTAGTATCGCAGGGCACTCTGGAAACACCATATATTTT. Encoded protein: CASSIAGHSGNTIYF. The variable domain in full, with the rest retrieved from reference TRBV19 and TRBJ1-3, is DGGITQSPKYLFRKEGQNVTLSCEQNLNHDAMYWYRQDPGQGLRLIYYSQIVNDFQKGDIAEGYSVSREKKESFPLTVTSAQKNPTAFYLCASSIAGHSGNTIYFGEGSWLTVV.

This clone turned up a few times. This rearrangement joins TRBV5-6 to TRBJ2-2; D remains unclear. Germline CDR1 and CDR2: SGHDT and YYEEEE. CDR3 size: 17 residues. V lost 1 base and J 2 bases, leaving 15 bases between the germline ends. CDR3 region: CASSLYNRQVNTGELFF. The CDR3 DNA reads as TGTGCCAGCAGCTTGTACAACAGACAAGTTAACACCGGGGAGCTGTTTTTT.

This sequence joins TRBV7-9 and TRBJ2-5; D gene unclear. Trimming left V 1 base short and J 11 bases short, with 8 bases between. The germline CDR1 and CDR2 sequences are SEHNR and FQNEAQ (reference sequence). This CDR3 contains 11 residues. The CDR3 loop reads CASSLEDPQYF. The CDR3 DNA reads TGTGCCAGCAGCTTAGAGGACCCGCAGTACTTC.

The DNA for the CDR3 is TGTGCCATCGCGGGGGGACATCAGCTCTCACCCCTCCACTTT. It yields the protein CAIAGGHQLSPLHF. The chain combines TRBV7-9 with TRBJ1-6, with a tentative D call TRBD1 (6 bases). The CDR3 covers 14 residues. Trimming took off 10 bases at V and 10 bases at J, with 20 bases between the two ends. The V gene's germline CDR1 is SEHNR and CDR2 FQNEAQ (reference sequence).

This chain links TRBV2 with TRBJ1-1; weak D call: TRBD1 (5 bases). The germline V gene has CDR1 SNHLY and CDR2 FYNNEI. V lost 2 bases to trimming and J lost 2 bases, with 12 bases between them. This CDR3 is built from 15 residues. CDR3 in DNA: TGTGCCAGCAGTGAAAGCAGGGCCACTAACACTGAAGCTTTCTTT. It specifies CASSESRATNTEAFF.